This T cell receptor (beta chain) was recorded in a study of metastatic and nonmetastatic thyroid tumors. In the study overall: Samples came from malignant and benign thyroid patients, and repertoires were compared across blood and tumor or nodule tissue.

Germline loops: CDR1 SGHNT, CDR2 YYREEE (reference sequence). V lost 4 bases and J lost 0; bases outside the gene matches: 3. CDR3 length equals 14 residues. No treatment had been given to any patient before thyroid surgery. Study-wide findings and caveats: According to reports, the diversity of TCR beta was significantly higher in malignant thyroid tumors than in benign nodules, and this held in both blood and tumor samples.

Per the original data handling: In papillary thyroid cancer, a distant-metastasis classifier was built using CDR3 differences across clinicopathological groups. With MiXCR, TCRdb called clones anew from the PCR reads. The V and J calls here are based on TCRdb, not the publication. This sample has 30,000 to 45,000 clones; less than 30% occur once, and the top ten carry under 13%. This clone has only one observation. What it recognizes is unknown. The J gene is TRBJ1-1, the V gene TRBV5-4, with 7 bases that match TRBD1. Sequenced material: blood. The sequence came from a male donor with papillary thyroid cancer or a benign thyroid nodule (not recorded which). Some clones in this sample may be carry-over from other donors' samples. The CDR3 sequence is CASSIDRVNTEAFF. CDR3 coding DNA: TGTGCCAGCAGCATCGACAGGGTGAACACTGAAGCTTTCTTT.